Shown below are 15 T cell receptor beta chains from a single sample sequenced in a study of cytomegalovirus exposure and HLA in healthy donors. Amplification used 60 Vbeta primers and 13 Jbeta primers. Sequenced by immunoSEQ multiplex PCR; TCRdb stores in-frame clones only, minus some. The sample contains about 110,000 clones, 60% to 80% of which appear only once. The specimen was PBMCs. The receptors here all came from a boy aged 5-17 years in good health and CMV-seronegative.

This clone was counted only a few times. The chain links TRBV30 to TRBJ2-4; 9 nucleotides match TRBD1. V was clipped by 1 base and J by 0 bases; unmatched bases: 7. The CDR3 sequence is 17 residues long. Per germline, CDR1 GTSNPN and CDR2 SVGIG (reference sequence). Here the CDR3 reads CAWSGLGQGLAKNIQYF. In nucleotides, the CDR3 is TGTGCCTGGAGTGGATTGGGACAGGGCCTAGCCAAAAACATTCAGTACTTC.

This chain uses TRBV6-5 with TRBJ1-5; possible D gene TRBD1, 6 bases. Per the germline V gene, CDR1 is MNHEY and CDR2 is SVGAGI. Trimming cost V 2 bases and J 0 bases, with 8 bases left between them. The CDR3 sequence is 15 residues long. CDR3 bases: TGTGCCAGCAGTTACGGGGGACATAGCAATCAGCCCCAGCATTTT. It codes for CASSYGGHSNQPQHF.

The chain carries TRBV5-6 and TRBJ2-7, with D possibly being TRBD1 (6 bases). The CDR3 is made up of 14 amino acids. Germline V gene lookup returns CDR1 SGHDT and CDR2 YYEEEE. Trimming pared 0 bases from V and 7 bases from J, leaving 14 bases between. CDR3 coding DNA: TGTGCCAGCAGCTTGGCACAGGGTGGCCGGGAGCAGTACTTC. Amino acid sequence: CASSLAQGGREQYF.

The CDR3 sequence is CASSSPGRGPGGGTEAFF. The CDR3 DNA follows: TGTGCCAGCAGTTCCCCTGGTAGGGGACCTGGGGGGGGGACTGAAGCTTTCTTT. The gene calls are TRBV28 and TRBJ1-1, with D perhaps matching TRBD1 (5 bases). The germline V gene encodes CDR1 MDHEN and CDR2 SYDVKM. This CDR3 contains 18 residues. The germline V and J ends were trimmed by 4 bases and 5 bases, with 26 bases remaining between them.

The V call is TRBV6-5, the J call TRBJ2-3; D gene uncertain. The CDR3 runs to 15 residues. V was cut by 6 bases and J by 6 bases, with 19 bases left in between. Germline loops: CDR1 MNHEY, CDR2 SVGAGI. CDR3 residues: CASSRFQVPTDTQYF. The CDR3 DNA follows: TGTGCCAGCAGCAGGTTTCAGGTGCCTACGGATACGCAGTATTTT.

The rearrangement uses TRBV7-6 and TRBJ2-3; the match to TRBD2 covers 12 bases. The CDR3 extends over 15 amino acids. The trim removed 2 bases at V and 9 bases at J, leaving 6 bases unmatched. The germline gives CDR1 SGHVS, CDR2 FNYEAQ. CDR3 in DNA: TGTGCCAGCAGCTTAACTCTAGCGGGAGGGGGGACGCAGTATTTT. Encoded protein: CASSLTLAGGGTQYF. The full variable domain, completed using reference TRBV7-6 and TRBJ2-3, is GAGVSQSPRYKVTKRGQDVALRCDPISGHVSLYWYRQALGQGPEFLTYFNYEAQQDKSGLPNDRFSAERPEGSISTLTIQRTEQRDSAMYRCASSLTLAGGGTQYFGPGTRLTVL.

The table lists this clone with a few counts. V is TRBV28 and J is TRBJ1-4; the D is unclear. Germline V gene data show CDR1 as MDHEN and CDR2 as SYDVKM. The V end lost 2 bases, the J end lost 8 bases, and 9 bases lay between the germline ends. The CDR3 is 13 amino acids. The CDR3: CASSLTLSEKLFF. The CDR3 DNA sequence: TGTGCCAGCAGTTTAACTTTGAGCGAAAAACTGTTTTTT.

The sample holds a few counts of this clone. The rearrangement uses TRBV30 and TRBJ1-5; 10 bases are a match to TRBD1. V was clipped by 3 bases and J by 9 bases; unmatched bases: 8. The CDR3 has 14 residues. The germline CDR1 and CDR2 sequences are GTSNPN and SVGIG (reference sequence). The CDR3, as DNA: TGTGCCTGGAGCGGGGACAGGGGAACTGGGCCCCAGCATTTT. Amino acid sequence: CAWSGDRGTGPQHF. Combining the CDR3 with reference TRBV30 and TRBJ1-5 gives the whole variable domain SQTIHQWPATLVQPVGSPLSLECTVEGTSNPNLYWYRQAAGRGLQLLFYSVGIGQISSEVPQNLSASRPQDRQFILSSKKLLLSDSGFYLCAWSGDRGTGPQHFGDGTRLSIL.

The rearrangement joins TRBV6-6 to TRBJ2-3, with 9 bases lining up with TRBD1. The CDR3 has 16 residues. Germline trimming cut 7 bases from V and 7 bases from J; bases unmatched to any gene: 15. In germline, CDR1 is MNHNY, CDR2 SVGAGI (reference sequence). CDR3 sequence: CASKLTDRGPANTQYF. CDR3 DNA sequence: TGTGCCAGCAAACTAACGGACAGGGGCCCAGCCAATACGCAGTATTTT.

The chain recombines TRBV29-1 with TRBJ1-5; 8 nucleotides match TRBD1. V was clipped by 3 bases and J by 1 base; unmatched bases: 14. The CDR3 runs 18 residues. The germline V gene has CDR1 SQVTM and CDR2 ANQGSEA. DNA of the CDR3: TGCAGCGTTGATGATGTCCGGACAGGGAGGGTGAGCAATCAGCCCCAGCATTTT. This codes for CSVDDVRTGRVSNQPQHF.

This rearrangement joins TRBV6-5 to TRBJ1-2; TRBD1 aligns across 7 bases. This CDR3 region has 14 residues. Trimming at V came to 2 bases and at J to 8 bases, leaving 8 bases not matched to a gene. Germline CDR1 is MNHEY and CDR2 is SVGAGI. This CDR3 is CASSYEQGVRGYTF. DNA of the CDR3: TGTGCCAGCAGTTACGAGCAGGGGGTGAGAGGCTACACCTTC.

The CDR3 spells CASSLRQGNTGELFF. CDR3 nucleotide sequence: TGTGCCAGCAGTTTACGACAGGGAAACACCGGGGAGCTGTTTTTT. The rearrangement joins TRBV28 to TRBJ2-2, with 7 bases that match TRBD1. The V gene end was trimmed by 2 bases and the J gene end by 2 bases; junction bases not matched to a gene: 2. Germline assignment: CDR1 MDHEN and CDR2 SYDVKM. This CDR3 has 15 residues.

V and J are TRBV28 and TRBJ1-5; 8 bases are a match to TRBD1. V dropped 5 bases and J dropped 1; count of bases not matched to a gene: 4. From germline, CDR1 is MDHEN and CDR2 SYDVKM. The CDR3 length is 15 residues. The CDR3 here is CASSPDRGSNQPQHF. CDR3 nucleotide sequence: TGTGCCAGCAGTCCTGACAGGGGAAGCAATCAGCCCCAGCATTTT.

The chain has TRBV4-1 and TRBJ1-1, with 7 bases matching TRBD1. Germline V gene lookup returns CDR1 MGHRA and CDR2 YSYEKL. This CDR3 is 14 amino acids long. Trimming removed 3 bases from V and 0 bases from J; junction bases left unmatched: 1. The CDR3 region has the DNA TGCGCCAGCAGCCATGGACAGGTGAACACTGAAGCTTTCTTT. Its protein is CASSHGQVNTEAFF.

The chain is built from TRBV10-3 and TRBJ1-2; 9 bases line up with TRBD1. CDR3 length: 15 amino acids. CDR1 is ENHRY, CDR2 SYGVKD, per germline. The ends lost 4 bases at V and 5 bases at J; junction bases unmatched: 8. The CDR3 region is CAISGWDRESYGYTF. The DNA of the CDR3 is TGTGCCATCAGTGGTTGGGACAGGGAATCATATGGCTACACCTTC.